The clone carrying this T cell receptor (beta chain) was observed a few times. This sample was included in a study of CD8+CD57+ T cells in acquired aplastic anemia. Across the whole study: DNA recovered from sorted CD4+ and CD8+ cells had a mean of 3.2 ug.

CDR3 and TCR beta VDJ profiling relied on genomic DNA as the template. Via MiXCR, TCRdb re-called the reads, giving one row per CDR3 protein. There are about 210,000 distinct CDR3 sequences in the sample; about 37% occur only once, and about 1.1% lies in the top ten. This receptor was obtained from a human donor in good health, serving as a control. The sequenced sample consisted of sorted CD4+, CD8+, or CD8+CD57+ T cells (not recorded which) from PBMCs.

The CDR3, as DNA: TGCGCCAGCAGCTTGCAGGGAGGGAATGAAAAACTGTTTTTT. It yields the protein CASSLQGGNEKLFF. The V and J genes are TRBV5-1 and TRBJ1-4; D possibly corresponds to TRBD1 (5 bases). The CDR3 totals 14 residues. Germline CDR1 SGHRS, CDR2 YFSETQ. V lost 1 base and J 5 bases, leaving 9 bases between the germline ends.